This T cell receptor beta chain was sequenced for a study of spatial heterogeneity in lung cancer. Study summary: After resection, follow-up PBMC samples were sequenced when available, at a median of roughly two years later.

Time point in this sample: blood at routine non-recurrence follow-up after resection. Whole RNA obtained from tumor, nontumor lung or frozen PBMC underwent sequencing without sorting. This clonotype was picked up many times. The library protocol tagged each TCR cDNA with a unique molecular identifier. A single record per CDR3 protein comes from TCRdb applying MiXCR to the 5' RACE reads. This table has tens of thousands of distinct CDR3 sequences, roughly a fifth appearing once. V gave up 5 bases and J gave up 5 bases, with 4 bases separating them. This CDR3 region has 10 residues. CDR1 and CDR2 from the germline V gene are DFQATT and SNEGSKA (reference sequence).

The sequencing here drew on PBMCs, taken at follow-up. The gene calls are TRBV20-1 and TRBJ2-1; no clear D gene. The receptor was derived from a male donor with early-stage non-small cell lung cancer. This chain's CDR3 is CSAANNEQFF. For the CDR3, the DNA is TGCAGTGCTGCTAACAATGAGCAGTTCTTC.